The 24 T cell receptor beta chains below come from one sample, sequenced in a study of CD8 T cells in Susac syndrome. An amount of RNA that ranged from roughly 0.5 to 1 ug was reverse transcribed with random hexamers. Using its own MiXCR run on the immunoSEQ multiplex PCR reads, TCRdb lists one record per CDR3 protein. The sample comprises 200,000 to 250,000 distinct CDR3 sequences, approximately 95% of which are singletons, and less than 0.095% rests with the top ten. The sequenced material came from CD4+ T cells from PBMCs. These receptors came from a human donor with multiple sclerosis.

The chain has TRBV20-1 and TRBJ1-1; 8 bases map to TRBD1. Germline V gene sequence: CDR1 DFQATT, CDR2 SNEGSKA (reference sequence). V gave up 6 bases and J gave up 3 bases; unmatched junction bases: 6. The CDR3 consists of 13 residues. The CDR3 loop is CSADLDRDTEAFF. CDR3 coding DNA: TGCAGTGCAGACCTGGACAGGGACACTGAAGCTTTCTTT.

This chain links TRBV25-1 with TRBJ2-1, with 8 bases identical to TRBD2. There are 15 residues in the CDR3. Trimming took 2 bases from V and 2 from J; bases not matched to a gene: 2. Germline CDR1 reads MGHDK; CDR2 reads SYGVNS. The CDR3 coding sequence is TGTGCCAGCAGTGAAGCGGGGGGAACCTACAATGAGCAGTTCTTC. Translated: CASSEAGGTYNEQFF.

The chain joins TRBV7-9 to TRBJ2-2; TRBD1 matches at 9 bases. Germline V gives CDR1 SEHNR, CDR2 FQNEAQ (reference sequence). V lost 4 bases and J lost 2; bases outside the gene matches: 8. CDR3 length: 17 residues. The DNA for the CDR3 is TGTGCCAGCAGCTCACTCGGGACAGGGAATAACACCGGGGAGCTGTTTTTT. Translation gives CASSSLGTGNNTGELFF.

This clonotype has just a few counts. The gene calls are TRBV18 and TRBJ1-2; TRBD1 matches at 10 bases. The CDR3 is 13 residues long. The V segment lost 5 bases and the J segment 5 bases; nucleotides outside the gene matches: 2. Germline values: CDR1 KGHSH, CDR2 LQKENI. Here the CDR3 reads CASSWTGGYGYTF. The DNA of the CDR3 is TGTGCCAGCTCATGGACAGGGGGTTATGGCTACACCTTC.

In its sample, this clonotype was seen once. V is TRBV3-1 and J is TRBJ2-1; D not resolved. CDR3 size: 12 residues. The V gene's germline CDR1 is LGHDT and CDR2 YNNKEL (reference sequence). Trimming took 1 base from V and 6 from J, leaving 4 bases between them. The CDR3 sequence is CASSQGGNEQFF. In DNA form, the CDR3 reads TGTGCCAGCAGCCAAGGTGGCAATGAGCAGTTCTTC.

V is TRBV15 and J is TRBJ2-7; D is undetermined. V was trimmed by 0 bases and J by 0 bases, leaving 9 bases between them. The CDR3 contains 15 residues. Looked up from germline, CDR1 is LNHNV and CDR2 is YYDKDF (reference sequence). CDR3 sequence reads: CATSRDYLSSYEQYF. DNA for the CDR3: TGTGCCACCAGCAGAGACTACCTGAGCTCCTACGAGCAGTACTTC.

The chain carries TRBV14 and TRBJ2-7, with TRBD1 as a possible D gene (5 bases). The germline CDR1 and CDR2 sequences are SGHDN and FVKESK. This CDR3 contains 14 residues. V gave up 4 bases and J gave up 3 bases, with 13 bases separating them. The CDR3: CASSPFRGIYEQYF. The CDR3 DNA sequence: TGTGCCAGCAGCCCTTTTAGGGGTATCTACGAGCAGTACTTC. The complete variable domain, with remaining parts taken from reference TRBV14 and TRBJ2-7, reads EAGVTQFPSHSVIEKGQTVTLRCDPISGHDNLYWYRRVMGKEIKFLLHFVKESKQDESGMPNNRFLAERTGGTYSTLKVQPAELEDSGVYFCASSPFRGIYEQYFGPGTRLTVT.

This clonotype was detected once. The CDR3 loop is CASSADSSFSPLHF. The DNA for the CDR3 is TGTGCCAGCAGCGCGGACAGTAGTTTCTCTCCCCTCCACTTT. This chain connects TRBV5-4 to TRBJ1-6; D is possibly TRBD1 (6 bases). The CDR3 runs 14 residues. V lost 4 bases and J 13 bases, leaving 18 bases between the germline ends. Germline V lookup: CDR1 SGHNT, CDR2 YYREEE (reference sequence).

This rearrangement joins TRBV20-1 to TRBJ2-3; D is unresolved. Trimming left V 2 bases short and J 3 bases short, with 6 bases between. Germline V lookup: CDR1 DFQATT, CDR2 SNEGSKA (reference sequence). This CDR3 is 12 amino acids long. The CDR3 loop reads CSARLGTDTQYF. CDR3 DNA sequence: TGCAGTGCTAGACTAGGGACAGATACGCAGTATTTT.

The chain recombines TRBV3-1 with TRBJ2-2; D not certain. Between the trimmed V and J ends, which lost 7 bases and 6 bases, there was a span of 9 bases. Germline CDR1 LGHDT, CDR2 YNNKEL (reference sequence). The CDR3 is 12 amino acids. This CDR3 is CASIGLAGELFF. The DNA of the CDR3 is TGTGCCAGCATTGGGCTCGCCGGGGAGCTGTTTTTT.

This rearrangement joins TRBV3-1 to TRBJ2-3; D is ambiguous. The CDR3 is 13 residues long. Trimming shortened V by 0 bases and J by 7 bases, and 8 bases separated the two germline ends. Germline CDR1 LGHDT, CDR2 YNNKEL (reference sequence). In nucleotides, the CDR3 is TGTGCCAGCAGCCAAGATACGCCCCATACGCAGTATTTT. It codes for CASSQDTPHTQYF.

This rearrangement joins TRBV29-1 to TRBJ2-7; a weak D match, TRBD1 (6 bases). The CDR3 contains 12 residues. Germline CDR1 and CDR2: SQVTM and ANQGSEA. With 4 bases removed from V and 3 bases from J, the gap between germline ends came to 10 bases. As DNA, the CDR3 is TGCAGCGTTGGGCAGGGGAACTACGAGCAGTACTTC. Translating it yields CSVGQGNYEQYF.

The chain couples TRBV27 to TRBJ2-3; weak D call: TRBD2 (5 bases). The CDR3 is made up of 16 amino acids. Trimming cost V 6 bases and J 1 base, with 17 bases left between them. CDR1 and CDR2 from the germline V gene are MNHEY and SMNVEV (reference sequence). The CDR3 nucleotides are TGTGCCAGCAGCCCGGTTAGTCTACTAGGCACAGATACGCAGTATTTT. Its protein product is CASSPVSLLGTDTQYF.

This chain joins TRBV20-1 and TRBJ2-7, with 7 nucleotides matching TRBD1. The trim removed 0 bases at V and 2 bases at J, leaving 10 bases unmatched. The CDR3 covers 16 residues. Germline loops: CDR1 DFQATT, CDR2 SNEGSKA (reference sequence). This CDR3 reads CSARDLPGQRPYEQYF. CDR3 nucleotide sequence: TGCAGTGCTAGAGATTTACCGGGACAGCGACCCTACGAGCAGTACTTC.

The chain is built from TRBV7-9 and TRBJ2-1; TRBD2 agrees at 9 bases. Germline V gives CDR1 SEHNR, CDR2 FQNEAQ (reference sequence). After removal of 6 bases from V and 6 bases from J, the junction contained 3 bases not matched to a gene. The CDR3 runs to 13 residues. The CDR3 sequence is CASRQTSGNEQFF. CDR3 nucleotide sequence: TGTGCCAGCAGACAGACTAGCGGCAATGAGCAGTTCTTC.

The chain joins TRBV15 to TRBJ1-1, with D tentatively TRBD1 (5 bases). This CDR3 is 13 amino acids long. Trimming left V 3 bases short and J 9 bases short, with 14 bases between. Germline V lookup: CDR1 LNHNV, CDR2 YYDKDF (reference sequence). The CDR3 loop reads CATSSGVGRQAFF. CDR3 nucleotide sequence: TGTGCCACCAGCAGCGGCGTGGGACGCCAAGCTTTCTTT.

J is TRBJ2-3 and V is TRBV24-1, with D unresolved. This CDR3 region has 14 residues. Germline CDR1 KGHDR, CDR2 SFDVKD. The V gene lost 4 bases and the J gene lost 0 bases, with 7 bases spanning the gap. The CDR3: CATSEGSSTDTQYF. DNA for the CDR3: TGTGCCACCAGTGAAGGGTCTAGCACAGATACGCAGTATTTT.

The chain carries TRBV3-1 and TRBJ2-6; D gene uncertain. V was trimmed by 5 bases and J by 0 bases, leaving 8 bases between them. The CDR3 is 15 residues long. Germline CDR1 and CDR2: LGHDT and YNNKEL (reference sequence). CDR3 amino acids: CASSLTSSGANVLTF. The DNA of the CDR3 is TGTGCCAGCAGCTTAACAAGCTCTGGGGCCAACGTCCTGACTTTC. Full variable domain (remainder filled in from reference TRBV3-1 and TRBJ2-6): DTAVSQTPKYLVTQMGNDKSIKCEQNLGHDTMYWYKQDSKKFLKIMFSYNNKELIINETVPNRFSPKSPDKAHLNLHINSLELGDSAVYFCASSLTSSGANVLTFGAGSRLTVL.

V is TRBV29-1 and J is TRBJ1-1; D is unresolved. Germline CDR1 and CDR2: SQVTM and ANQGSEA. The CDR3 runs 13 residues. The germline V and J ends were trimmed by 6 bases and 5 bases, with 16 bases remaining between them. CDR3 in amino acids: CSVRGRLTTEAFF. The DNA of the CDR3 is TGCAGCGTACGAGGTCGCCTTACGACTGAAGCTTTCTTT.

V gene TRBV23-1 combines with J gene TRBJ1-2, with 7 positions matching TRBD1. TRBV23-1 is filed as an ORF, its function uncertain. With V trimmed by 2 bases and J by 2 bases, 17 bases remained unmatched. The CDR3 contains 19 residues. CDR3 in DNA: TGCGCCAGCAGTCAAACAACCAACCCGTGGGACAGCGCGAACTATGGCTACACCTTC. Translated: CASSQTTNPWDSANYGYTF.

This clonotype was seen only once. The CDR3 sequence is CATSPRGEEAFF. DNA for the CDR3: TGTGCCACCAGCCCCAGGGGCGAAGAAGCTTTCTTT. The chain carries TRBV15 and TRBJ1-1; a weak D match, TRBD1 (6 bases). V shed 5 bases and J shed 8 bases, with 12 bases lying between them. Germline lookup yields CDR1 LNHNV and CDR2 YYDKDF (reference sequence). The CDR3 spans 12 residues.

The V call is TRBV20-1, the J call TRBJ2-5, with TRBD1 identical over 8 bases. The germline V gene encodes CDR1 DFQATT and CDR2 SNEGSKA (reference sequence). This CDR3 spans 14 amino acids. The V segment lost 3 bases and the J segment 9 bases; nucleotides outside the gene matches: 12. The CDR3 DNA sequence: TGCAGTGCTAGGGGGGACAGGTTGACCGGGGCCCAGTACTTC. Translating it yields CSARGDRLTGAQYF.

The gene calls are TRBV29-1 and TRBJ2-3, with unresolved D. Germline-derived CDR1 and CDR2 are SQVTM and ANQGSEA. The CDR3 loop spans 13 amino acids. Deletions cut 8 bases from V and 0 bases from J, with 12 bases between. The CDR3 sequence is CSLPLESTDTQYF. DNA for the CDR3: TGCAGCCTCCCTCTAGAGAGCACAGATACGCAGTATTTT.

The chain combines TRBV20-1 with TRBJ1-2; 9 bases fit TRBD1. CDR1 and CDR2 from the germline V gene are DFQATT and SNEGSKA (reference sequence). The V gene end was trimmed by 3 bases and the J gene end by 9 bases; junction bases not matched to a gene: 11. CDR3 length equals 14 residues. CDR3 residues: CSARPTGQGRSYTF. The DNA for the CDR3 is TGCAGTGCTAGGCCAACGGGACAGGGACGGAGCTACACCTTC.